This T cell receptor beta chain originates from a study of radiation and T cells in renal cell carcinoma. The study, taken as a whole, reports: From baseline, blood top tumor clonotypes peaked at 2 weeks post-radiation. Baseline intratumoral clonotype presence is unknown without pretreatment biopsies.

The sample's time point: blood 2 weeks post-SBRT. Stated treatment: 15 Gy SBRT to primary tumor, nephrectomy 4 weeks later. Blood was sampled at baseline, 2 weeks and 4 weeks after SBRT. This renal cell carcinoma was of the clear cell type. About this clone itself: Its antigen is not identified.

Profiling relied on immunoSEQ multiplex PCR, and the TCRdb table lists in-frame clones only, not all of them. The data contain roughly 130,000 clones, over 75% of them singletons. Germline CDR1 is LNHDA and CDR2 is SQIVND (reference sequence). The ends lost 7 bases at V and 1 base at J; junction bases unmatched: 11. CDR3 length: 16 amino acids. Sequenced here: blood, sampled from a patient whose treatment included radiotherapy and nephrectomy. This receptor was taken from a woman between 55 and 75 years old with renal cell carcinoma. The chain is built from TRBV19 and TRBJ2-3; 7 bases map to TRBD2. The CDR3 loop reads CASTRFAGAGTDTQYF. Here the CDR3 DNA reads TGTGCCAGTACTCGCTTTGCGGGAGCGGGCACAGATACGCAGTATTTT.